This entry is about one TCR beta chain. Trimming removed 6 bases at V and 0 bases at J, with 11 bases between. This CDR3 has 14 amino acids. CDR1 and CDR2 from the germline V gene are MNHEY and SVGAGI. In the source study's methods: Reference gene primers were amplified, and this amplification served to estimate nucleated cell counts. The assay was immunoSEQ multiplex PCR, and TCRdb's table has in-frame clones only and misses some. D and trimming come from the DNA, and the V and J calls and clone size come from that table. The sample lists about 82,000 clones, approximately 86% occurring once. This entry belongs to a study of blood T cell repertoires in COVID-19. Across the whole study: There were acute and convalescent COVID-19 samples, and they came from the United States, Italy and Spain.

J is TRBJ1-1 and V is TRBV6-5; D is ambiguous. The sequence was collected from an elderly man with active or convalescent COVID-19. Specimen: peripheral blood. CDR3 DNA: TGTGCCAGCAGGGCCTTTCGGGTGAACACTGAAGCTTTCTTT. It yields the protein CASRAFRVNTEAFF.